This T cell receptor (beta chain) came from a study of blood T cell repertoires in COVID-19. For the study at large: Sample material is recorded as cDNA or gDNA derived from T cells, B-cell-depleted T cells, or PBMCs.

Source study methods: Amplification with reference gene primers provided the estimates of nucleated cell counts. Libraries were prepared by immunoSEQ multiplex PCR; TCRdb keeps only in-frame clonotypes and omits some of them. Clone size and V and J calls were adopted from that table, with D and trimming inferred from the DNA. The data show about 200,000 clones, with 65% to 90% seen just once and approximately 13% held by the top ten. This receptor was taken from a human donor in a cohort sampled during active COVID-19. The specimen sequenced was peripheral blood.

CDR3 sequence: CATSRGQGTEAFF. The CDR3 bases are TGTGCCACCAGCAGGGGACAGGGGACTGAAGCTTTCTTT. The rearrangement uses TRBV15 and TRBJ1-1; 10 nucleotides match TRBD1. Trimming at V came to 3 bases and at J to 5 bases, leaving 0 bases not matched to a gene. CDR3 size: 13 residues. The germline gives CDR1 LNHNV, CDR2 YYDKDF (reference sequence).